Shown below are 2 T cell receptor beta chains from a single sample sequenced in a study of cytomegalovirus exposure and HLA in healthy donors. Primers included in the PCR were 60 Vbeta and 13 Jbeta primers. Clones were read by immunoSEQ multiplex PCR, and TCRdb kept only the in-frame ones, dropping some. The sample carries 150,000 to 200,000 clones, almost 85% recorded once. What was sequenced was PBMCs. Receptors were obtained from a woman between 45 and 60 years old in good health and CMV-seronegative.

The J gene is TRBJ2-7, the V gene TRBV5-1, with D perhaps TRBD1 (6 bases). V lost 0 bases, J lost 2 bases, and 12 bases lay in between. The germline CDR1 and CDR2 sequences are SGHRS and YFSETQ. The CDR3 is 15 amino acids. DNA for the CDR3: TGCGCCAGCAGCTTGGCCACAGGGTCCACCTACGAGCAGTACTTC. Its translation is CASSLATGSTYEQYF.

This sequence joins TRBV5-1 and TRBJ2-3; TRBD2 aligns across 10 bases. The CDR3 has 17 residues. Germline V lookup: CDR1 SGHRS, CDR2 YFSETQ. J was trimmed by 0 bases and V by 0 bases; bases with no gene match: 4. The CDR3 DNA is TGCGCCAGCAGCTTGGGTCCTAGCGGGGGTAGCACAGATACGCAGTATTTT. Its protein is CASSLGPSGGSTDTQYF.